This is a list of T cell receptor beta chains from one sample in a study of cytomegalovirus exposure and HLA in healthy donors. Some clones are missing from TCRdb's copy, which holds only in-frame ones; the method was immunoSEQ multiplex PCR. This table holds around 220,000 clones, around 83% found once. Material: PBMCs. These receptors all come from a girl aged 10-17 years in good health and CMV-seronegative. Each CDR3 is given with its conserved first and last residue. The order of the fields is CDR3 length, V gene, J gene, D gene, clone size, CDR3 protein, CDR3 DNA. D genes are given only for firm matches. Only part of the rows carry a size: once, few, many, or a class if the clone is expanded.

>17|TRBV28|TRBJ1-1|.|few
CASSLGSTADLNTEAFF
TGTGCCAGCAGTTTGGGCAGCACCGCTGATTTGAACACTGAAGCTTTCTTT
>14|TRBV25-1|TRBJ1-1|TRBD1|.
CASTETGLNTEAFF
TGTGCCAGCACCGAGACAGGGTTGAACACTGAAGCTTTCTTT
>13|TRBV5-6|TRBJ1-4|.|.
CASSYQNNEKLFF
TGTGCCAGCAGCTACCAGAATAATGAAAAACTGTTTTTT
>14|TRBV5-1|TRBJ2-2|.|.
CASSLLDSNGELFF
TGCGCCAGCAGCCTCCTCGATAGTAACGGGGAGCTGTTTTTT
>16|TRBV7-8|TRBJ1-1|.|.
CASSFWRGGDGTEAFF
TGTGCCAGCAGCTTTTGGCGCGGGGGTGATGGAACTGAAGCTTTCTTT
>14|TRBV9|TRBJ1-1|TRBD1|.
CASGDSSLNTEAFF
TGTGCCAGCGGGGACAGTTCTCTGAACACTGAAGCTTTCTTT
>12|TRBV28|TRBJ2-2|.|.
CASSRWTGELFF
TGTGCCAGCAGTCGGTGGACCGGGGAGCTGTTTTTT
>12|TRBV2|TRBJ2-3|.|.
CASNLLVDTQYF
TGTGCCAGCAACTTACTAGTTGATACGCAGTATTTT
>15|TRBV28|TRBJ1-5|TRBD1|.
CASSLNRGRNQPQHF
TGTGCCAGCAGTTTAAACAGGGGGCGCAATCAGCCCCAGCATTTT
>16|TRBV5-4|TRBJ2-1|TRBD2|.
CASSLAGLAGGSEQFF
TGTGCCAGCAGCTTGGCGGGACTAGCGGGAGGGTCCGAGCAGTTCTTC
>14|TRBV28|TRBJ1-3|.|.
CASSPWGVGNTIYF
TGTGCCAGCAGCCCATGGGGGGTTGGAAACACCATATATTTT
>13|TRBV18|TRBJ2-3|.|.
CASSPGHTDTQYF
TGTGCCAGCTCACCCGGTCACACAGATACGCAGTATTTT
>17|TRBV7-6|TRBJ1-6|TRBD1|.
CASSRDRLSSYNSPLHF
TGTGCCAGCAGCAGGGACAGGTTGAGCTCCTATAATTCACCCCTCCACTTT
>15|TRBV4-3|TRBJ2-5|TRBD1|once
CASSQGQGGEETQYF
TGCGCCAGCAGCCAAGGGCAAGGGGGCGAAGAGACCCAGTACTTC
>16|TRBV9|TRBJ2-7|TRBD1|.
CASSPRGWGQGWEQYF
TGTGCCAGCAGCCCCAGAGGGTGGGGACAGGGGTGGGAGCAGTACTTC
>16|TRBV4-2|TRBJ2-5|TRBD2|.
CASSQGRASGAETQYF
TGTGCCAGCAGCCAAGGCCGGGCTAGCGGCGCAGAGACCCAGTACTTC
>16|TRBV7-6|TRBJ2-1|.|once
CASTLHSGSGDNEQFF
TGTGCCAGCACCCTCCACTCGGGGTCGGGGGACAATGAGCAGTTCTTC
>12|TRBV30|TRBJ2-7|TRBD1|.
CAWRPGGYEQYF
TGTGCCTGGAGGCCAGGGGGCTACGAGCAGTACTTC
>17|TRBV18|TRBJ2-1|TRBD2|.
CASSPPARLAGDNEQFF
TGTGCCAGCTCACCACCGGCGCGACTAGCGGGAGACAATGAGCAGTTCTTC
>15|TRBV6-5|TRBJ1-3|.|.
CASSYSGGSGNTIYF
TGTGCCAGCAGTTACTCTGGAGGCTCTGGAAACACCATATATTTT
>11|TRBV20-1|TRBJ1-4|TRBD1|once
CSAAGGEKLFF
TGCAGTGCAGCAGGGGGGGAAAAACTGTTTTTT
>13|TRBV6-4|TRBJ2-2|.|.
CAGGTKQTGELFF
TGTGCCGGTGGAACGAAACAGACCGGGGAGCTGTTTTTT
>16|TRBV6-6|TRBJ2-7|.|once
CASSYSIGGRGDEQYF
TGTGCCAGCAGTTACTCTATTGGCGGTCGCGGGGACGAGCAGTACTTC
>14|TRBV28|TRBJ2-7|.|.
CASSPQGQSYEQYF
TGTGCCAGCAGTCCCCAGGGCCAGTCCTACGAGCAGTACTTC
>16|TRBV10-3|TRBJ2-3|TRBD2|.
CAISDPRSGNVDTQYF
TGTGCCATCAGTGATCCCCGTAGCGGGAATGTCGATACGCAGTATTTT
>15|TRBV10-3|TRBJ1-5|TRBD1|few
CAISEGGQGNQPQHF
TGTGCCATCAGTGAGGGGGGACAGGGTAATCAGCCCCAGCATTTT
>14|TRBV4-2|TRBJ1-1|.|few
CASSQDIRGRRAFF
TGTGCCAGCAGCCAAGACATCCGAGGGCGTAGAGCTTTCTTT
>13|TRBV30|TRBJ1-2|TRBD1|.
CAGRQGARYGYTF
TGTGCCGGTAGACAGGGGGCGAGGTATGGCTACACCTTC
>16|TRBV11-2|TRBJ2-7|TRBD1|.
CASSSRSGTGYHEQYF
TGTGCCAGCAGCTCGAGGTCCGGGACAGGGTACCACGAGCAGTACTTC
>13|TRBV4-2|TRBJ2-1|.|once
CASSQDLHNEQFF
TGTGCCAGCAGCCAAGATCTCCACAATGAGCAGTTCTTC
>14|TRBV5-5|TRBJ2-7|TRBD1|.
CASSFNPTGGEQYF
TGTGCCAGCAGCTTTAATCCGACAGGGGGTGAGCAGTACTTC
>14|TRBV27|TRBJ1-2|.|.
CASSFREGLGGYTF
TGTGCCAGCAGTTTTCGGGAGGGTCTCGGCGGCTACACCTTC
>15|TRBV5-1|TRBJ2-3|.|.
CASSSVGAGTDTQYF
TGCGCCAGCAGCTCGGTGGGAGCCGGCACAGATACGCAGTATTTT
>12|TRBV13|TRBJ2-7|.|.
CASSLTGFEQYF
TGTGCCAGCAGCCTGACGGGGTTCGAGCAGTACTTC
>14|TRBV28|TRBJ2-7|TRBD1|.
CASSYLGQGYEQYF
TGTGCCAGCAGTTATTTGGGACAGGGCTACGAGCAGTACTTC
>14|TRBV30|TRBJ1-2|TRBD1|.
CAWMGDSDNYGYTF
TGTGCCTGGATGGGGGACAGCGATAACTATGGCTACACCTTC
>15|TRBV19|TRBJ2-7|TRBD2|few
CASSRTSGVAYEQYF
TGTGCCAGTAGTAGGACTAGCGGGGTAGCCTACGAGCAGTACTTC